The rows below give T cell receptor beta chains drawn from one sample of a study of CD8+CD57+ T cells in acquired aplastic anemia. Via MiXCR, TCRdb re-called the reads, giving one row per CDR3 protein. The table lists roughly 500,000 distinct CDR3 sequences, around 33% of them singletons. Sequences were obtained from sorted CD4+, CD8+, or CD8+CD57+ T cells (not recorded which) from PBMCs. The source of these receptors is a human donor with aplastic anemia. Each CDR3 is given with its conserved first and last residue. D genes are given only for firm matches. Where a row states a size, it is once, few, many or the class of an expanded clone; other rows omit it.

D: -; V: TRBV20-1; J: TRBJ1-1; size: few; DNA: TGCAGTGCTAGAGTCCGGTTGAACACTGAAGCTTTCTTT; CDR3: CSARVRLNTEAFF
D: TRBD2; V: TRBV7-2; J: TRBJ2-1; size: few; DNA: TGTGCCAGCAGCTTCGGCGGGAGGGCCGGGGAGCAGTTCTTC; CDR3: CASSFGGRAGEQFF
D: TRBD2; V: TRBV20-1; J: TRBJ2-1; size: once; DNA: TGCAGTGCTAGAGTGTCCCCGGGGGGGGTACTCAATGAGCAGTTCTTC; CDR3: CSARVSPGGVLNEQFF
D: -; V: TRBV7-6; J: TRBJ1-2; size: many; DNA: TGTGCCAGCAGCTTATGGCCCAAAGGACAGTCCTTCTATGGCTACACCTTC; CDR3: CASSLWPKGQSFYGYTF
D: -; V: TRBV6-2/TRBV6-3; J: TRBJ2-7; size: few; DNA: TGTGCCAGCAGTCGTCACTACAACGAGCAGTACTTC; CDR3: CASSRHYNEQYF
D: -; V: TRBV14; J: TRBJ2-1; size: few; DNA: TGTGCCAGCAGCCAACCCCATTACTGGGGGGCGAATGAGCAGTTCTTC; CDR3: CASSQPHYWGANEQFF
D: TRBD2; V: TRBV9; J: TRBJ2-3; size: -; DNA: TGTGCCAGCAGCCGGGAGGGCGCGGGCACAGATACGCAGTATTTT; CDR3: CASSREGAGTDTQYF
D: TRBD2; V: TRBV20-1; J: TRBJ2-3; size: few; DNA: TGCAGTGCTTTCCCACTAGCGGGAGAAATAGATACGCAGTATTTT; CDR3: CSAFPLAGEIDTQYF
D: TRBD1; V: TRBV14; J: TRBJ1-1; size: many; DNA: TGTGCCAGCAGCCCCGGACAGGGGAGGACTGAAGCTTTCTTT; CDR3: CASSPGQGRTEAFF
D: -; V: TRBV10-3; J: TRBJ2-5; size: many; DNA: TGTGCCATCAGTGAACGGTCAGGGCAGCAAGAGACCCAGTACTTC; CDR3: CAISERSGQQETQYF
D: TRBD1; V: TRBV4-3; J: TRBJ1-1; size: -; DNA: TGCGCCAGCAGCCAAGGAACGGACAGGGACGCTTTCTTT; CDR3: CASSQGTDRDAFF
D: -; V: TRBV5-1; J: TRBJ1-5; size: many; DNA: TGCGCCAGCAGCCCGGACAGAGACAATCAGCCCCAGCATTTT; CDR3: CASSPDRDNQPQHF
D: -; V: TRBV12-3/TRBV12-4; J: TRBJ1-6; size: -; DNA: TGTGCCAGCAGTTTTCAGGGACCCGGACCTCCCCAGCGCGATAATTCACCCCTCCACTTT; CDR3: CASSFQGPGPPQRDNSPLHF
D: TRBD1; V: TRBV29-1; J: TRBJ2-6; size: many; DNA: TGCAGCGTTGGTAGGACAGGGAGCTCTGGGGCCAACGTCCTGACTTTC; CDR3: CSVGRTGSSGANVLTF
D: -; V: TRBV12-3/TRBV12-4; J: TRBJ1-1; size: -; DNA: TGTGCCAGCAGGTTGGACGAAGGATACGGTGAAGCTTTCTTT; CDR3: CASRLDEGYGEAFF
D: -; V: TRBV10-3; J: TRBJ1-3; size: -; DNA: TGTGCCATCAGTGATGAGCTCTCTGGAAACACCATATATTTT; CDR3: CAISDELSGNTIYF